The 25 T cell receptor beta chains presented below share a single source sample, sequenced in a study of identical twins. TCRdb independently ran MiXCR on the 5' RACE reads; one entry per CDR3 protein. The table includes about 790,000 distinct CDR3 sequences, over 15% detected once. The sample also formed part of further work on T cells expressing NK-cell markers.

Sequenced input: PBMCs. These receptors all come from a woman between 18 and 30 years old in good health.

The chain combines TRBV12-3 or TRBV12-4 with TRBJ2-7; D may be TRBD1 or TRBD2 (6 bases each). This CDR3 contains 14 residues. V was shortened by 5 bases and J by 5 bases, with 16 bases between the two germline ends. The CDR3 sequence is CASSARRGVHEQYF. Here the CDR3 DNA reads TGTGCCAGCAGTGCCCGAAGGGGGGTTCACGAGCAGTACTTC.

CDR3 region: CASSTSGLRETQYF. The CDR3 DNA reads as TGTGCCAGCAGCACATCGGGACTTCGGGAGACCCAGTACTTC. This chain joins TRBV5-5 and TRBJ2-5; D might be TRBD2 (6 bases). V lost 4 bases and J 5 bases, leaving 15 bases between the germline ends. The germline V gene encodes CDR1 SGHKS and CDR2 YYEKEE (reference sequence). This CDR3 has 14 amino acids.

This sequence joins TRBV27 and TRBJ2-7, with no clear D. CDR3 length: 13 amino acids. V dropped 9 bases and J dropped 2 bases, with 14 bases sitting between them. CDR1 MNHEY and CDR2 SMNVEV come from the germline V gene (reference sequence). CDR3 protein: CASAKMGAYEQYF. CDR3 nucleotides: TGTGCCAGTGCTAAAATGGGCGCCTACGAGCAGTACTTC.

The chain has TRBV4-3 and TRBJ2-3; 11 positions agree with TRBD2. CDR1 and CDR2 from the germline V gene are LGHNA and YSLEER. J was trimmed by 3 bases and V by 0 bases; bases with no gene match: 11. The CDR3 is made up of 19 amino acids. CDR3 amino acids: CASSQDNLETSGTTDTQYF. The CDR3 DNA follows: TGCGCCAGCAGCCAAGATAATCTTGAGACTAGCGGGACGACAGATACGCAGTATTTT.

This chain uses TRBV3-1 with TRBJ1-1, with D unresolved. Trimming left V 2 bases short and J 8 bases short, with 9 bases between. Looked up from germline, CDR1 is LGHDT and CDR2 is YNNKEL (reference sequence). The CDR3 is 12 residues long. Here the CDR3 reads CASSQLGHEAFF. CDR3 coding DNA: TGTGCCAGCAGCCAATTAGGTCACGAAGCTTTCTTT.

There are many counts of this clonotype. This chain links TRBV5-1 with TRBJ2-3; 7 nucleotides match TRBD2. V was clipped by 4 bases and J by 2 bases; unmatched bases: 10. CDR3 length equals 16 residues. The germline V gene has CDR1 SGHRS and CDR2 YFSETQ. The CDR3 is CASSKPGLTFTDTQYF. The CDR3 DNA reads TGCGCCAGCAGCAAGCCGGGACTAACCTTCACAGATACGCAGTATTTT.

The CDR3 nucleotides read TGTGCCAGCAGTTACGCAGGAATGGCGTACACTGAAGCTTTCTTT. Its translation is CASSYAGMAYTEAFF. The chain employs TRBV6-5 and TRBJ1-1; D is uncertain. Deletions cut 2 bases from V and 3 bases from J, with 13 bases between. This CDR3 region has 15 residues. Germline V gene data show CDR1 as MNHEY and CDR2 as SVGAGI.

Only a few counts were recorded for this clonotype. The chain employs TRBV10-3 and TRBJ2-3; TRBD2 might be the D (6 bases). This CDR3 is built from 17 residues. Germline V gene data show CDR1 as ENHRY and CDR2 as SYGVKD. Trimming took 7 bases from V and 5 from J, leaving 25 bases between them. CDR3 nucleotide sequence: TGTGCCATCATTCGGGACTCCGGACGATTGAGGGTAGATACGCAGTATTTT. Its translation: CAIIRDSGRLRVDTQYF.

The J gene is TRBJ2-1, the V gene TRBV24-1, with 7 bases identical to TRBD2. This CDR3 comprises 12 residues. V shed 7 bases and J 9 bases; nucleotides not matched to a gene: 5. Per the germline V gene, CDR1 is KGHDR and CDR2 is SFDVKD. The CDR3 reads CATSGPGGEQFF. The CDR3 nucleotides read TGTGCCACCAGCGGGCCGGGGGGTGAGCAGTTCTTC.

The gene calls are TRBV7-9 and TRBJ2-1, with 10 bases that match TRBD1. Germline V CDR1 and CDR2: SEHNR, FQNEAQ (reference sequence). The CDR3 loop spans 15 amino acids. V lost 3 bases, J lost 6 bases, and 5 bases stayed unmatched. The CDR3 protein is CASSLFGTGVNEQFF. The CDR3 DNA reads TGTGCCAGCAGCTTGTTCGGGACAGGGGTCAATGAGCAGTTCTTC.

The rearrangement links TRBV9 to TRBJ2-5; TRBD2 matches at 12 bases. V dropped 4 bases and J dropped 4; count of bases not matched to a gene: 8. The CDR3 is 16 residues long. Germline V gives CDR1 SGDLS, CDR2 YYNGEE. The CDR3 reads CASSPTSGSWGETQYF. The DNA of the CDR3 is TGTGCCAGCAGCCCGACTAGCGGGAGCTGGGGAGAGACCCAGTACTTC.

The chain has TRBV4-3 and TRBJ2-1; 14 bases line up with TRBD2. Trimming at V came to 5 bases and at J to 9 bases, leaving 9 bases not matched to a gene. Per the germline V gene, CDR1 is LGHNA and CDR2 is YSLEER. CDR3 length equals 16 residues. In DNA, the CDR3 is TGCGCCAGCAGCGGCGGACTAGCGGGAGGCCATGGTGAGCAGTTCTTC. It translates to CASSGGLAGGHGEQFF.

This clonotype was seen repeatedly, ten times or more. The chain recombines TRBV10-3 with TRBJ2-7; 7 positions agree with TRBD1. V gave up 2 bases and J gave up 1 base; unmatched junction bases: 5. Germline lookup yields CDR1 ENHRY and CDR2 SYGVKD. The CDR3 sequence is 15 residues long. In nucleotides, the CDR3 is TGTGCCATCAGTGAGGGACAGGACAATTCCTACGAGCAGTACTTC. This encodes CAISEGQDNSYEQYF.

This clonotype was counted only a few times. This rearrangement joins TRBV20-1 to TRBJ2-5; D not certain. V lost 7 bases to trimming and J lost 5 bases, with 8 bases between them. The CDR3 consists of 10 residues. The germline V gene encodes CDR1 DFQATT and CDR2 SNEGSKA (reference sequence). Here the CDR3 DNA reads TGCAGTGTCGACCGGGAGACCCAGTACTTC. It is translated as CSVDRETQYF.

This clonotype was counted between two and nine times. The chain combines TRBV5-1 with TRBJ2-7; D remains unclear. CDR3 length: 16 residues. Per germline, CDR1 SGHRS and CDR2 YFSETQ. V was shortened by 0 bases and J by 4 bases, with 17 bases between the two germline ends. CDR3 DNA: TGCGCCAGCAGCTTGGAGAGTCCCAAAAGTCTGTACGAGCAGTACTTC. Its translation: CASSLESPKSLYEQYF.

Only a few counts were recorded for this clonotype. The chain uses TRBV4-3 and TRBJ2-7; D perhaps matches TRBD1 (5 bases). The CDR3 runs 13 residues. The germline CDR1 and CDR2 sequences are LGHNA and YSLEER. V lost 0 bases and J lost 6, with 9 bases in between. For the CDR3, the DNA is TGCGCCAGCAGCCAAGAGCAGGGTCTCGAGCAGTACTTC. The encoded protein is CASSQEQGLEQYF.

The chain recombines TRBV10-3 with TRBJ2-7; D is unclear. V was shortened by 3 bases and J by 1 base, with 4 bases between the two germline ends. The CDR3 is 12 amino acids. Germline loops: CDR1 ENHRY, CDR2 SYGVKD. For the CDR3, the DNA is TGTGCCATCAGTGAACAGTCCTACGAGCAGTACTTC. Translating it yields CAISEQSYEQYF.

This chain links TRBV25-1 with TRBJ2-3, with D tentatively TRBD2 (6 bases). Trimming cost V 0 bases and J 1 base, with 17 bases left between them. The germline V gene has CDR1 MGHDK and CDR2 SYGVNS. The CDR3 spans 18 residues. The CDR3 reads CASSEYPGRGRGTDTQYF. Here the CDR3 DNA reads TGTGCCAGCAGTGAATATCCCGGGCGGGGCCGGGGCACAGATACGCAGTATTTT.

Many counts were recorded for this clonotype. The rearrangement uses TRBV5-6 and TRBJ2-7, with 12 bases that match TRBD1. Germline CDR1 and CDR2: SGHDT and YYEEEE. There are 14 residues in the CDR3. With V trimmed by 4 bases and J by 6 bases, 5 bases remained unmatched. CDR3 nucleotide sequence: TGTGCCAGCAGCATGGGACAGGGGGCCTTCGAGCAGTACTTC. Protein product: CASSMGQGAFEQYF.

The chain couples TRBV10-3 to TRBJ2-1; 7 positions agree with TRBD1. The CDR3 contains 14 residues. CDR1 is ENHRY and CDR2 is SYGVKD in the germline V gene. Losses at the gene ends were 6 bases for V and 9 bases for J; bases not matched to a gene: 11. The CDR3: CAIRSLESGGEQFF. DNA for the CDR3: TGTGCCATCAGGTCGCTTGAATCAGGGGGTGAGCAGTTCTTC.

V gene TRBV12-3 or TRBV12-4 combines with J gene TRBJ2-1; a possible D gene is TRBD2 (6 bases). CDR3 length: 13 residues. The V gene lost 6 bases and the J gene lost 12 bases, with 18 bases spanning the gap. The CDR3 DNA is TGTGCCAGCAGCCTCCAGGCGGGATTAGGGCAGTTCTTC. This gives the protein CASSLQAGLGQFF.

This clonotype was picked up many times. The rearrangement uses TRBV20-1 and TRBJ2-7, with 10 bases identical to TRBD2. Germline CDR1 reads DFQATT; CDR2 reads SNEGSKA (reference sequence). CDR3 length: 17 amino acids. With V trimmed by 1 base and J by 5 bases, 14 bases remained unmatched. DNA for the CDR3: TGCAGTGCTAGAGTGGTACTTGCTAGCGGGAGCCCAAACGAGCAGTACTTC. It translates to CSARVVLASGSPNEQYF.

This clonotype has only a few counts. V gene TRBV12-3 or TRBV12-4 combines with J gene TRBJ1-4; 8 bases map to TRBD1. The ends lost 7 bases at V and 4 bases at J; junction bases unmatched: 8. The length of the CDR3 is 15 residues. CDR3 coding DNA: TGTGCCAGCAATACCGGACAGGGACATAATGAAAAACTGTTTTTT. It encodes CASNTGQGHNEKLFF.

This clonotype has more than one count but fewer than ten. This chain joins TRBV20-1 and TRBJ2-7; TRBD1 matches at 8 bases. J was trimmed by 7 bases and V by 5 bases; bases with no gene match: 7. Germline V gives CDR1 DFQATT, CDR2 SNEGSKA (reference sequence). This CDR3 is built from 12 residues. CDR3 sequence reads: CSAVPGGREQYF. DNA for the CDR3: TGCAGTGCTGTTCCAGGGGGCCGGGAGCAGTACTTC.

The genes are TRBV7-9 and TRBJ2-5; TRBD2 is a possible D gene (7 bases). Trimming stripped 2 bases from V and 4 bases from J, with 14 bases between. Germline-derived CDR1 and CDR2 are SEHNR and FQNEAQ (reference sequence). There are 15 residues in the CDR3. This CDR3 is CASSLPRGGGETQYF. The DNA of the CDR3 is TGTGCCAGCAGCTTACCTCGGGGAGGGGGAGAGACCCAGTACTTC.